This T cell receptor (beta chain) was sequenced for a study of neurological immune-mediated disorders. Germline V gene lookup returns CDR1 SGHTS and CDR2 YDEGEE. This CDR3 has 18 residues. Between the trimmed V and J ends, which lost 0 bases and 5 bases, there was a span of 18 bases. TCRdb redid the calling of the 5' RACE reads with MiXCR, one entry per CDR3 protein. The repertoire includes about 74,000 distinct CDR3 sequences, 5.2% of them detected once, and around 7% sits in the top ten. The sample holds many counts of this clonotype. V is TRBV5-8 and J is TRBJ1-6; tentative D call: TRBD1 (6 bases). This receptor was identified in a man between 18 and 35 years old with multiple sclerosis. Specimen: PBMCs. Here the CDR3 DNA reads TGTGCCAGCAGCTTGGCCCTTACGACAGGAACAAATAATTCACCCCTCCACTTT. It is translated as CASSLALTTGTNNSPLHF.